A selection of T cell receptor beta chains follows, all from one sample in a study of T cell changes during pregnancy in multiple sclerosis. This table comes from immunoSEQ multiplex PCR, and its TCRdb copy is limited to in-frame clones, with some not included. The table records around 100,000 clones, 80% to 95% of them present only once. The source material was peripheral blood, sampled in the third trimester of pregnancy. All receptors come from a female donor with multiple sclerosis, enrolled in a pregnancy study. The CDR3 runs from the conserved cysteine through the conserved F or W. The D gene is left open where the match is weak. Some rows mark clone size as missing; the rest say once, few, many or name a class of expanded clone.

>TRBJ2-2|TRBV5-1|NA|NA
TGCGCCAGCAGCTTGTTAGCAAAGAACACCGGGGAGCTGTTTTTT
CASSLLAKNTGELFF
>TRBJ1-4|TRBV6-5|NA|NA
TGTGCCAGCAGTTACTCTGGCGGGCGGGCTGAAAAACTGTTTTTT
CASSYSGGRAEKLFF
>TRBJ2-2|TRBV10-3|NA|TRBD2
TGTGCCTCCCGGACTAGCGGGATATCGTGGGAGCTGTTTTTT
CASRTSGISWELFF
>TRBJ1-5|TRBV7-3|once|TRBD1
TGTGCCAGCAGCTTAGCAGGGGGCCTCAATCAGCCCCAGCATTTT
CASSLAGGLNQPQHF
>TRBJ1-2|TRBV6-1|NA|TRBD1
TGTGCCAGCAAAAACCGACAGGGTCGCTATGGCTACACCTTC
CASKNRQGRYGYTF
>TRBJ1-1|TRBV7-2|once|NA
TGTGCCAGCAGCTTAGGGGGGGTCGGGGACACTGAAGCTTTCTTT
CASSLGGVGDTEAFF
>TRBJ1-5|TRBV5-1|NA|NA
TGCGCCAGCAGCTTGGACCCAGGGATCGAATCCCCCCAGCATTTT
CASSLDPGIESPQHF
>TRBJ2-2|TRBV9|NA|TRBD2
TGTGCCAGCAGCGCCAGCGGGGCGAACACCGGGGAGCTGTTTTTT
CASSASGANTGELFF
>TRBJ1-2|TRBV19|NA|NA
TGTGCCAGTAGTAGTGGACAGAACTATGGCTACACCTTC
CASSSGQNYGYTF
>TRBJ1-1|TRBV6-1|NA|NA
TGTGCCAGCACCGGGGGGTTTGGGGGTGAAGCTTTCTTT
CASTGGFGGEAFF
>TRBJ1-1|TRBV5-4|NA|TRBD1
TGTGCCAGCAGCACCGACAGGGGGCAGCCAATGAACACTGAAGCTTTCTTT
CASSTDRGQPMNTEAFF
>TRBJ1-3|TRBV5-5|NA|NA
TGTGCCAGCAGACCGACAGAAAGAACGGGAAACACCATATATTTT
CASRPTERTGNTIYF
>TRBJ2-3|TRBV11-2|NA|TRBD1
TGTGCCAGCAGCTGGACGGGACAGGGGACAGATACGCAGTATTTT
CASSWTGQGTDTQYF
>TRBJ2-3|TRBV19|NA|TRBD2
TGTGCCAGTAGTATACAGCGGGGCCCCGGGGGAGATACGCAGTATTTT
CASSIQRGPGGDTQYF
>TRBJ1-1|TRBV18|NA|TRBD1
TGTGCCAGCTCACCACGGGGGACAGGGGGCGCTTGGTTAAGCCCTGAAGCTTTCTTT
CASSPRGTGGAWLSPEAFF
>TRBJ1-1|TRBV4-1|NA|NA
TGCGCCAGCAGCGGCGGACAGTGGAACACTGAAGCTTTCTTT
CASSGGQWNTEAFF